A selection of T cell receptor beta chains follows, all from one sample in a study of blood T cell repertoires in COVID-19. Profiled with immunoSEQ multiplex PCR; TCRdb holds only in-frame clones, not every one. The repertoire consists of about 220,000 clones, with 80% to 85% occurring once and the leading ten covering 4% to 6%. Sequencing used peripheral blood. The source is a woman aged 55-70 years who had recovered from COVID-19. The CDR3 runs from the conserved cysteine through the conserved F or W. D genes are given only for firm matches. Where a row states a size, it is once, few, many or the class of an expanded clone; other rows omit it.

>TRBD1|TRBJ1-1|TRBV30|13|-
TGTGCCTGGAACAGGGGGTTGAACACTGAAGCTTTCTTT
CAWNRGLNTEAFF
>-|TRBJ1-1|TRBV7-6|12|-
TGTGCCAGCTTGGATGTGGCAGGTGAAGCTTTCTTT
CASLDVAGEAFF
>-|TRBJ2-3|TRBV19|15|-
TGTGCCAGTAGTATAAACGGGTTGGGCACAGATACGCAGTATTTT
CASSINGLGTDTQYF
>-|TRBJ2-5|TRBV2|11|-
TGTGCCAGCAGCCCGCAAGAGACCCAGTACTTC
CASSPQETQYF
>-|TRBJ2-5|TRBV7-9|13|-
TGTGCCAGCAGCTTAAGGGCGGGCGAGACCCAGTACTTC
CASSLRAGETQYF
>TRBD2|TRBJ2-1|TRBV11-2|15|-
TGTGCCAGCAGCTTAGAAGAAGCGGGGGCAAGGTCGGAGTTCTTC
CASSLEEAGARSEFF
>-|TRBJ1-5|TRBV4-2|13|-
TGTGCCAGCAGCCAACGGAGGAGCCAGCCCCAGCATTTT
CASSQRRSQPQHF
>TRBD2|TRBJ2-2|TRBV7-2|16|-
TGTGCCAGCAGCTTGGGCAGACTAGCCGGGGGCGGGGAGCTGTTTTTT
CASSLGRLAGGGELFF
>TRBD1|TRBJ1-2|TRBV7-2|13|few
TGTGCCAGCAGCTTAGCCCGACAGGGTGTGCTATTCTTC
CASSLARQGVLFF
>TRBD2|TRBJ2-5|TRBV2|17|-
TGTGCCAGCTCCGGGACTAGCGGGGGGGTTGGGTCAGGGACCCAGTACTTC
CASSGTSGGVGSGTQYF
>-|TRBJ2-5|TRBV20-1|11|once
TGCAGTGGACAGGTTGAAGAGACCCAGTACTTC
CSGQVEETQYF
>-|TRBJ2-2|TRBV28|13|-
TGTGCCAGCGGACAGCCGAACACCGGGGAGCTGTTTTTT
CASGQPNTGELFF
>TRBD1|TRBJ2-7|TRBV5-1|12|-
TGCGCCAGCAGCTGGACAGGGTACGAGCAGTACTTC
CASSWTGYEQYF